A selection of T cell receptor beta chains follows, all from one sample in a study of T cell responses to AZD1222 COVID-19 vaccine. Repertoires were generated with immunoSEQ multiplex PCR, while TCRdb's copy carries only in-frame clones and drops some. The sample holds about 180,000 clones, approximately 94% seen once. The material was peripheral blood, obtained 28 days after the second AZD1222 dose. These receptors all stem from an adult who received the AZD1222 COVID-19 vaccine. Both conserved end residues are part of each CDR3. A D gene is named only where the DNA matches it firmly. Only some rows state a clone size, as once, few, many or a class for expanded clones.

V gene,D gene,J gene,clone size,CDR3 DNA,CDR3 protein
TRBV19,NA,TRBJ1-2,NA,TGTGCCAGTAGTACCCGATCAGGGCTACGCTATGGCTACACCTTC,CASSTRSGLRYGYTF
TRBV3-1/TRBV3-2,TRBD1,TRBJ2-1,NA,TGTGCCAGCACCCTGGACAGGAGCTCCTACAATGAGCAGTTCTTC,CASTLDRSSYNEQFF
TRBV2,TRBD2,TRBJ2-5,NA,TGTGCCAGCAGTGAACACATGGCCACTAGCGGTGAGACCCAGTACTTC,CASSEHMATSGETQYF
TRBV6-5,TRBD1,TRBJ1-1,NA,TGTGCCAGCAGAGCGGGACAGGGGAAAACTGAAGCTTTCTTT,CASRAGQGKTEAFF
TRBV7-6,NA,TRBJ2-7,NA,TGTGCCAGCAGCTCCGATGGGGGCGAGCAGTACTTC,CASSSDGGEQYF
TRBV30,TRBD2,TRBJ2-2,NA,TGTGCCTGGGATAGCGGGATGGCCGGGGAGCTGTTTTTT,CAWDSGMAGELFF
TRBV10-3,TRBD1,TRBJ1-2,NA,TGTGCCATCAGTTCGGACAGGGGATATGGCTACACCTTC,CAISSDRGYGYTF
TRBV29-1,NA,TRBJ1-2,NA,TGCAGCGTGGTTGGGGAGGGTGGCGGCTACACCTTC,CSVVGEGGGYTF
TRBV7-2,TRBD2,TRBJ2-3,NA,TGTGCCAGCAGCTTAGCCCTAGCGGCAGATACGCAGTATTTT,CASSLALAADTQYF
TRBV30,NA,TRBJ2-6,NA,TGTGCCTGGAGGGTCGCTGGGGCCAACGTCCTGACTTTC,CAWRVAGANVLTF
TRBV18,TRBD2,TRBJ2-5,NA,TGTGCCAGCTCAAGCGGACTAGCGGGCGTTGGGGAGACCCAGTACTTC,CASSSGLAGVGETQYF
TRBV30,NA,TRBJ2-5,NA,TGTGCCTGGAGTTGGGGGATACAAGAGACCCAGTACTTC,CAWSWGIQETQYF
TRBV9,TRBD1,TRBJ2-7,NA,TGTGCCAGCAGCGACCGGGACAGGTTCTACGAGCAGTACTTC,CASSDRDRFYEQYF
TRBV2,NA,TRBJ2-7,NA,TGTGCCAGCAGTCTGAACCCAGGTTCCTACGAGCAGTACTTC,CASSLNPGSYEQYF
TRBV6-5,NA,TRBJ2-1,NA,TGTGCCAGCAGCCATAGATCTAATGAGCAGTTCTTC,CASSHRSNEQFF
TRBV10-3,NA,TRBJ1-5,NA,TGTGCCATCAGTGAGACCGACAGGAGTAGCAATCAGCCCCAGCATTTT,CAISETDRSSNQPQHF
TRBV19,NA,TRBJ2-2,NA,TGTGCCAGTAGTATAGTAACAGCAGCCCCGAACACCGGGGAGCTGTTTTTT,CASSIVTAAPNTGELFF
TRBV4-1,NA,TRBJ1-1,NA,TGCGCCAGCAGCCAAGATCGGGGTTTGAACACTGAAGCTTTCTTT,CASSQDRGLNTEAFF
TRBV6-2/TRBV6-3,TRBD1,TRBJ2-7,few,TGTGCCAGCAGTCGGACAGGAAAACGGTACGAGCAGTACTTC,CASSRTGKRYEQYF
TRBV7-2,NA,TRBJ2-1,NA,TGTGCCAGCAGCTTATTGGTGGGGCCCAATGAGCAGTTCTTC,CASSLLVGPNEQFF
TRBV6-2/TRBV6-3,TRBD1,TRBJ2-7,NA,TGTGCCAGCAGTTACCCGGAAAGTGGGACAGGGCCTCCTGAGGACGAGCAGTACTTC,CASSYPESGTGPPEDEQYF
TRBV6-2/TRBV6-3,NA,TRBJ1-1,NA,TGTGCCAGCAGTTATGACAGGACTGAAGCTTTCTTT,CASSYDRTEAFF
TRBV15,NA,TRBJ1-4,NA,TGTGCCACCAGCAGAGATCCGATAATCGCCCGTAATGAAAAACTGTTTTTT,CATSRDPIIARNEKLFF
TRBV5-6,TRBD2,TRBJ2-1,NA,TGTGCCAGCAGCTTGACCGGACTGAGCGGGGGGAGCTCCTACAATGAGCAGTTCTTC,CASSLTGLSGGSSYNEQFF
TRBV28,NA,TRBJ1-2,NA,TGTGCCAGCAGTTTATCATCGGGAACTTCCCTTCGGTATGGCTACACCTTC,CASSLSSGTSLRYGYTF
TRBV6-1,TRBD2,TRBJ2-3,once,TGTGCCAGCAGTGTTCTAGCGGGAGTTGGCACAGATACGCAGTATTTT,CASSVLAGVGTDTQYF
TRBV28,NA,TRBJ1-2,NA,TGTGCCAGCAGTTTTCGCTCGAGACAAACCTATGGCTACACCTTC,CASSFRSRQTYGYTF
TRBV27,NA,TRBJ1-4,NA,TGTGCCAGCAGCGCGGAGCCCGCAACTAATGAAAAACTGTTTTTT,CASSAEPATNEKLFF
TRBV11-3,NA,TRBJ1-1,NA,TGTGCCAGCAGCTTACAGGGGAACACTGAAGCTTTCTTT,CASSLQGNTEAFF
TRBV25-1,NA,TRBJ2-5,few,TGTGCCAGCAGTGAATATACAGGTCCTACAGAGACCCAGTACTTC,CASSEYTGPTETQYF
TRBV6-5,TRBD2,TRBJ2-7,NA,TGTGCCAGCAGTAACTACCAACTAGCGCCTCGGAACAAGCAGTACTTC,CASSNYQLAPRNKQYF
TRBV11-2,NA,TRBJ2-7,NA,TGTGCCAGCAGCTCCCTAATGAAACATAGGAGCTCCTACGAGCAGTACTTC,CASSSLMKHRSSYEQYF
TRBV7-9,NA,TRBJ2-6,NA,TGTGCCAGCAGCCGTGGGGAAAGGGCCAACGTCCTGACTTTC,CASSRGERANVLTF
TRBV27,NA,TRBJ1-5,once,TGTGCCAGCAGTACAACTGGACAGCCGGCGGGGCCCCAGCATTTT,CASSTTGQPAGPQHF
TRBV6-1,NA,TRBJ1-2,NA,TGTGCCAGCAGTGGAGAATCAAGCGCTGGATTTTATGGCTACACCTTC,CASSGESSAGFYGYTF
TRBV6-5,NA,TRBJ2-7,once,TGTGCCAGCAGAAAGACCTACGAGCAGTACTTC,CASRKTYEQYF
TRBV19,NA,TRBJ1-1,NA,TGTGCCAGTAGTAGTTCAGCCCTCTCCACTGAAGCTTTCTTT,CASSSSALSTEAFF
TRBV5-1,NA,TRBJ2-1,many,TGCGCCAGCAGACAGGGAAGTTATTCCCACAATGAGCAGTTCTTC,CASRQGSYSHNEQFF
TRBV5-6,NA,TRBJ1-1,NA,TGTGCCAGCAGCCTTAAGGGAGGTCCATACGAGACTGAAGCTTTCTTT,CASSLKGGPYETEAFF
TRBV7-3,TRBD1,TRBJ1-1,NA,TGTGCCAGCAAACAGGGGGGAACGAACACTGAAGCTTTCTTT,CASKQGGTNTEAFF
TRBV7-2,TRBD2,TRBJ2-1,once,TGTGCCAGCAGCTCTCTAGCGGGAGGGGGTTACAATGAGCAGTTCTTC,CASSSLAGGGYNEQFF
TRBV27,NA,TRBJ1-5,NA,TGTGCCAGCAGGGTCTACCGGGATAGCAATCAGCCCCAGCATTTT,CASRVYRDSNQPQHF
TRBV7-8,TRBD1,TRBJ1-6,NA,TGTGCCAGCAGACCCCGTACAGGGGCCACCCTCCACTTT,CASRPRTGATLHF
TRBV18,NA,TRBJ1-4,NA,TGTGCCAGCTCTCCAGGGACTAATGAAAAACTGTTTTTT,CASSPGTNEKLFF
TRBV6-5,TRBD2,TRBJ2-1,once,TGTGCCAGTCAAAGGCGGGGGAGGTACAATGAGCAGTTCTTC,CASQRRGRYNEQFF
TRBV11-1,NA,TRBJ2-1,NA,TGTGCCAGCAACCGAAGACAAGCCTACAATGAGCAGTTCTTC,CASNRRQAYNEQFF
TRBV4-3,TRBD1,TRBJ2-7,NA,TGCGCCAGCAGCCAAGAATCTGGGACAGCTTACGAGCAGTACTTC,CASSQESGTAYEQYF
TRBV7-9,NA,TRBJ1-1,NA,TGTGCCAGCCTGTCCGGGGATGGTACTGAAGCTTTCTTT,CASLSGDGTEAFF
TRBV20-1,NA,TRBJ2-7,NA,TGCAGTGCTAGGGAGATTTACGAGCAGTACTTC,CSAREIYEQYF
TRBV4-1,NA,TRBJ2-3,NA,TGCGCCAGCAGCCAAGTTGCGGGCACAGATACGCAGTATTTT,CASSQVAGTDTQYF
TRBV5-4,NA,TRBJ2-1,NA,TGTGCCAGCAGCCTCCCGATAAGGGGACCAGAGCAGTTCTTC,CASSLPIRGPEQFF
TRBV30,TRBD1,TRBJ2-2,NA,TGTGCCTGGAGTGCCCGGACAGGGGGCGCCGCCGGGGAGCTGTTTTTT,CAWSARTGGAAGELFF
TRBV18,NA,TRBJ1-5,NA,TGTGCCAGCTCACCATCTCGGGGGCGCAATCAGCCCCAGCATTTT,CASSPSRGRNQPQHF
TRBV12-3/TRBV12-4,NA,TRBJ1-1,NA,TGTGCCAGCAGCTTCGGGCCTGAAGCTTTCTTT,CASSFGPEAFF